The T cell receptor (beta chain) under discussion was sequenced for a study of CD8+ T cells in alopecia areata. Study-wide context: Patients in the study were on tofacitinib for 6 to 18 months, then off it for 6 months.

This clone was seen a few times. As yet, its antigen is unknown. Study-wide findings and caveats: Lesional tissue from the scalp (especially in alopecia totalis/universalis) showed higher clonality than normal scalp.

The CDR3 is 15 residues long. V lost 0 bases and J 7 bases, leaving 17 bases between the germline ends. CDR1 and CDR2 from the germline V gene are SQVTM and ANQGSEA. RNA was extracted and reverse transcribed into cDNA as the sequencing template. This table comes from immunoSEQ multiplex PCR, and its TCRdb copy is limited to in-frame clones, with some not included. Of fewer than 200,000 clones listed, approximately 56% are singletons. The sequence was collected from a human donor with alopecia areata. The V call is TRBV29-1, the J call TRBJ2-3; tentative D call: TRBD2 (6 bases). The source was CD4+ T cells sorted from blood, collected at week 0. CDR3 amino acids: CSVEDRGRGRNTQYF. CDR3 coding DNA: TGCAGCGTTGAAGACCGAGGACGGGGGAGAAATACGCAGTATTTT.